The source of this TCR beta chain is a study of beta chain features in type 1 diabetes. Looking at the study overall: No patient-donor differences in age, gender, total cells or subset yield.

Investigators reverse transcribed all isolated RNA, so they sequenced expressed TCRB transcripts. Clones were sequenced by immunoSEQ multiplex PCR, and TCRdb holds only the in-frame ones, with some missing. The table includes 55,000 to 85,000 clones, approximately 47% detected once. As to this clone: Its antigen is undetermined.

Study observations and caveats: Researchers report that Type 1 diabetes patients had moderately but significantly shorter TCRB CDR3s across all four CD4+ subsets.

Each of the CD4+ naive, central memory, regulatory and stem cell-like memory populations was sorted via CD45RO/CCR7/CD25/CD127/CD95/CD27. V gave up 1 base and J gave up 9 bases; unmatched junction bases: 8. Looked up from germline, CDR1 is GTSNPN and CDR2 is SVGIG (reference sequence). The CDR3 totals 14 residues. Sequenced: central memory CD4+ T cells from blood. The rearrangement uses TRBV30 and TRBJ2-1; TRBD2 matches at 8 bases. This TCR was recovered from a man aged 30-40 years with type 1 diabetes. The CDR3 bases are TGTGCCTGGAGTGAGGGAGCGGGAGTCGGTGAGCAGTTCTTC. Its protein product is CAWSEGAGVGEQFF.